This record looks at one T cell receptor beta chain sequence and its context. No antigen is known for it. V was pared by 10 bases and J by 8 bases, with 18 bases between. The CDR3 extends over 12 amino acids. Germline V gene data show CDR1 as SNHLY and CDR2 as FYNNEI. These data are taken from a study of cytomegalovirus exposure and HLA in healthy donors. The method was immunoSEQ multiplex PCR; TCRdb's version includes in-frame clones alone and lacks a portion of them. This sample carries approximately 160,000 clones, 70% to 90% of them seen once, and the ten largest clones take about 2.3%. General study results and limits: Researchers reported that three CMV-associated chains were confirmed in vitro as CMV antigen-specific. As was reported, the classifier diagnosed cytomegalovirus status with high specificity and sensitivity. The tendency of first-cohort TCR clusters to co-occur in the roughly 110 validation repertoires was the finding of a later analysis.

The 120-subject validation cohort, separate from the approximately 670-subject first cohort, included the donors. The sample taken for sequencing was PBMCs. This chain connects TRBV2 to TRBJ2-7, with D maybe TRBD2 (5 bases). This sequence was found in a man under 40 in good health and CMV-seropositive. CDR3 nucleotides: TGTGCCACGGGGTACTCCCCCGTGCAGCAGTACTTC. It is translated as CATGYSPVQQYF.